This TCR beta chain appears in the sequencing data of a study of T cell repertoires in ileal Crohn's disease. General study results and limits: Clonal expansions were more frequent in active smokers than non-smokers at surgery.

The data were produced by immunoSEQ multiplex PCR, yet TCRdb's version contains in-frame clones alone and is incomplete. The sample holds some 2,900 clones, around 75% seen once. Sample time point: inflamed ileum from the surgical specimen. As concerns this clone: As yet, its antigen is unknown.

This sequence originates from an adult with Crohn's disease. Sequenced input: ileal tissue.

This chain's CDR3 is CASTLDGELFF. The CDR3 DNA is TGTGCCAGCACCCTCGACGGGGAGCTGTTTTTT. The chain recombines TRBV14 with TRBJ2-2; no clear D. Trimming pared 7 bases from V and 7 bases from J, leaving 7 bases between. CDR3 length: 11 residues. The germline V gene encodes CDR1 SGHDN and CDR2 FVKESK.